Included here is one T cell receptor beta chain sequence, with context. No antigen is known for it. This entry comes from a study of cytomegalovirus exposure and HLA in healthy donors. General study findings and limits: Within a later analysis, the majority of CMV-associated TCR beta chains appeared HLA-restricted.

The study ran its PCR with 60 Vbeta and 13 Jbeta primers. TCRdb's copy holds only in-frame clones and misses some; the assay was immunoSEQ multiplex PCR. The sample has under 80,000 clones, roughly 76% seen once. Sample: PBMCs. The receptor comes from a woman aged 40 to 50 in good health and CMV-seronegative.

The CDR3 nucleotides read TGTGCCAGCAGCTTAAATAGTTTGGACTACTTGAACACCGGGGAGCTGTTTTTT. Translation: CASSLNSLDYLNTGELFF. The chain links TRBV7-3 to TRBJ2-2; tentative D call: TRBD2 (6 bases). CDR1 SGHTA and CDR2 FQGTGA come from the germline V gene. This CDR3 has 18 amino acids. V gave up 1 base and J gave up 1 base, with 16 bases separating them.